The source of this T cell receptor beta chain is a study of cytomegalovirus exposure and HLA in healthy donors. Study-level background: There were 70 million to 95 million unique TCRs (from HLA-typed donors) in an early data release. Whole-study results and caveats: Trimming of TCR beta V- and J-genes showed a link, identified in a later analysis, to a missense DCLRE1C variant. As immune exposure information, only CMV serostatus was available. A later analysis linked more than 15,000 TCR beta sequences to HLA alleles at 0.05 false discovery rate.

This CDR3 region has 14 residues. V was clipped by 4 bases and J by 1 base; unmatched bases: 1. Per germline, CDR1 LGHNA and CDR2 YSLEER. Turning to this clone: Its antigen is unknown. The sample has other DNA sequences that encode this CDR3 too.

The PCR made use of 60 Vbeta and 13 Jbeta primers. TCRdb keeps only in-frame clones here, not all; method: immunoSEQ multiplex PCR. The repertoire holds around 200,000 clones, with roughly 78% as singletons. This TCR came from a boy aged 5-17 years in good health and CMV-seronegative. The sequenced material came from PBMCs. The gene calls are TRBV4-3 and TRBJ1-1, with TRBD1 matching over 9 bases. CDR3 DNA: TGCGCCAGCAGCCTACAGGGGGCGAACACTGAAGCTTTCTTT. Amino acids: CASSLQGANTEAFF.